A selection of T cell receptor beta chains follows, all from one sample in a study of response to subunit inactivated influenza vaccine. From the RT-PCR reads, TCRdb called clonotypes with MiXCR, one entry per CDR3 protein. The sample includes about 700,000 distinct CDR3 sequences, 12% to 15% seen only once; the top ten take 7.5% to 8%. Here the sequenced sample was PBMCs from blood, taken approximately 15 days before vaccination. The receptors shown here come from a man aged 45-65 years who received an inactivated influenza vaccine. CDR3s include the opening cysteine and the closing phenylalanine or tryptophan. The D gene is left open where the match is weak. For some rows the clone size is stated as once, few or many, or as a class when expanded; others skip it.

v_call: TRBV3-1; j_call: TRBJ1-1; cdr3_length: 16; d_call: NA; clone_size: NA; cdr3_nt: TGTGCCAGCAGCCCAGGGAGAGGGCGGATGAACACTGAAGCTTTCTTT; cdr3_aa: CASSPGRGRMNTEAFF
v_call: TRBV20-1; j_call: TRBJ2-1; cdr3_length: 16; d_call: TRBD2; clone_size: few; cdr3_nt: TGCAGTGCTAGACCCGGACTAGCGGGAGCCCAATTGGAGCAGTTCTTC; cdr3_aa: CSARPGLAGAQLEQFF
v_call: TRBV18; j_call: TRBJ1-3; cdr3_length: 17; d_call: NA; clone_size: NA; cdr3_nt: TGTGCCAGCTCACCCACAGGAGAGACTTTCTCTGGAAACACCATATATTTT; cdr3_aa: CASSPTGETFSGNTIYF
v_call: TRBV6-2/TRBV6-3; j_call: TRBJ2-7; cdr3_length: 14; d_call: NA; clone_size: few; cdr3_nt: TGTGCCAGCACCTACAGGCAGGGGACCTACGAGCAGTACTTC; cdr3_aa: CASTYRQGTYEQYF
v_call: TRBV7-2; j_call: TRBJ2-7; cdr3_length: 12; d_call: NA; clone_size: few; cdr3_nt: TGTGCCAGCAGCCGGTGGGGTAACGAGCAGTACTTC; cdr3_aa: CASSRWGNEQYF
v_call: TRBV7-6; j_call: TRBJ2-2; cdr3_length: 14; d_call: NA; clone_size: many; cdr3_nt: TGTGCCAGCAGCTTAAGGCCCCGCGGCGGGGAGCTGTTTTTT; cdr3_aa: CASSLRPRGGELFF
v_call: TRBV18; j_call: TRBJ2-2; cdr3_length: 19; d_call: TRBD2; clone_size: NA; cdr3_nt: TGTGCCAGCTCACCGAAGGGACTAGCGGGAGGAACGAACACCGGGGAGCTGTTTTTT; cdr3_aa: CASSPKGLAGGTNTGELFF
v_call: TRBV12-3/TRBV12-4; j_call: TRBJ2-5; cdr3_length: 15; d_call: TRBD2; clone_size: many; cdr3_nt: TGTGCCAGCAGGGAGACTAGCGGGGTTCAAGAGACCCAGTACTTC; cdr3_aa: CASRETSGVQETQYF
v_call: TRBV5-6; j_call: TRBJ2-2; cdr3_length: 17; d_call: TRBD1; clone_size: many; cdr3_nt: TGTGCCAGCAGCACACAGGGGCCCCTGCGAAGCACCGGGGAGCTGTTTTTT; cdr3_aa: CASSTQGPLRSTGELFF
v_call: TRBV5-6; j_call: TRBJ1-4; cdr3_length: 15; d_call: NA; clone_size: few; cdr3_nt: TGTGCCAGCAGCGGACTCGGGGCGGCTAATGAAAAACTGTTTTTT; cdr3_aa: CASSGLGAANEKLFF
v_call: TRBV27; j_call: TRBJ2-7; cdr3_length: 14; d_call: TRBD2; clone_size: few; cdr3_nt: TGTGCCAGCAGTTTCCCTGGGGGGGTCAACGAGCAGTACTTC; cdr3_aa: CASSFPGGVNEQYF
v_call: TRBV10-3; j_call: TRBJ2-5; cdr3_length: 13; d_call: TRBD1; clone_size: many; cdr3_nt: TGTGCCAGCTCTGGACAGGCGATTGAGACCCAGTACTTC; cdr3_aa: CASSGQAIETQYF
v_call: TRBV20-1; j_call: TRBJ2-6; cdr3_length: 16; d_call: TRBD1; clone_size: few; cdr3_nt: TGCAGTGCCTCCGGGACAGGGGTCTTCGGGGCCAACGTCCTGACTTTC; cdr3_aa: CSASGTGVFGANVLTF
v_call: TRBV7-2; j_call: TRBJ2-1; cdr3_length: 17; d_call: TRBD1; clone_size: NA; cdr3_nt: TGTGCCAGCAGCTTCCCCGGGACAGGAGGCTCCTACAATGAGCAGTTCTTC; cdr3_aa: CASSFPGTGGSYNEQFF
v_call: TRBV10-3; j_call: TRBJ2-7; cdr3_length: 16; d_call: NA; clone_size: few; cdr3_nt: TGTGCCATCAGTGAGGCGGGGAGTACCGCTGGCTACGAGCAGTACTTC; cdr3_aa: CAISEAGSTAGYEQYF
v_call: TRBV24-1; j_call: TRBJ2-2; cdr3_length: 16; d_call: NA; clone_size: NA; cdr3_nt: TGTGCCACCAGTGACCCAACAGGGTCAAACACCGGGGAGCTGTTTTTT; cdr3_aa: CATSDPTGSNTGELFF
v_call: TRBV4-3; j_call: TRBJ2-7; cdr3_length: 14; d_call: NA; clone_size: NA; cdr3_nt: TGCGCCAGCAGCCAAGAGGCAGAGAACTACGAGCAGTACTTC; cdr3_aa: CASSQEAENYEQYF
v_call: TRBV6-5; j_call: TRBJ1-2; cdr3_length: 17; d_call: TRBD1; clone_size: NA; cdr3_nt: TGTGCCAGCAGTTACCACCCCACCCGGGACAGCACTTATGGCTACACCTTC; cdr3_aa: CASSYHPTRDSTYGYTF
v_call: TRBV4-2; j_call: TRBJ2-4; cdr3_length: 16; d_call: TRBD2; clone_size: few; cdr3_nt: TGTGCCAGCAGCCAAGATCTAACAGCGGGAGCAGACATTCAGTACTTC; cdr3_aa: CASSQDLTAGADIQYF
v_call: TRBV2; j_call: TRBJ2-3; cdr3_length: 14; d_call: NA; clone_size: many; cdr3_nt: TGTGCCAGCCAAAGTGCGGGATTTTCAGATACGCAGTATTTT; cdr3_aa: CASQSAGFSDTQYF
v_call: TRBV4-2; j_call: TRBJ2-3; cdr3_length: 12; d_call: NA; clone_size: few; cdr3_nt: TGTGCCACTGGGGACCCAACAGATACGCAGTATTTT; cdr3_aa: CATGDPTDTQYF
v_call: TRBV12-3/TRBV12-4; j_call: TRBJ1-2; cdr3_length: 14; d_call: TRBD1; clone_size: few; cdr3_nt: TGTGCCAGCAGTTTAATTGACAGGGACTATGGCTACACCTTC; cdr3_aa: CASSLIDRDYGYTF
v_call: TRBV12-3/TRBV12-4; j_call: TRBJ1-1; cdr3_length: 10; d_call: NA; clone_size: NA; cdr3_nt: TGTGCTAGCTGGCAGGGATTAGCTTTCTTT; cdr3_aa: CASWQGLAFF
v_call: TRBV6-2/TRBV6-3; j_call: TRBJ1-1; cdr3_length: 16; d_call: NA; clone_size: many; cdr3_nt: TGTGCCAGCAGAGCACCCACAGGGACCGGGCCCCGTGAAGCTTTCTTT; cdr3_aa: CASRAPTGTGPREAFF
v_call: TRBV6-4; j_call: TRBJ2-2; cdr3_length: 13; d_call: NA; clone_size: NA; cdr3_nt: TGTGCCAGCAGTGCAGGGGTCACCGGGGAGCTGTTTTTT; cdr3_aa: CASSAGVTGELFF
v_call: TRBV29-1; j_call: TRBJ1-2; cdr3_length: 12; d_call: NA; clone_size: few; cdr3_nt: TGCAGCGTTGACAGGAGCCCCTATGGCTACACCTTC; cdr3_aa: CSVDRSPYGYTF
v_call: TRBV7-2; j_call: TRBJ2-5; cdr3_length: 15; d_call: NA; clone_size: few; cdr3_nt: TGTGCCAGCAGCCGGGGAAGGGGGGTACAAGAGACCCAGTACTTC; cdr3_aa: CASSRGRGVQETQYF
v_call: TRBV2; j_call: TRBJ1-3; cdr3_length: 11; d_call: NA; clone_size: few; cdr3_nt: TGTGCCAGCAAGAATGGAAACACCATATATTTT; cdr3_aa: CASKNGNTIYF
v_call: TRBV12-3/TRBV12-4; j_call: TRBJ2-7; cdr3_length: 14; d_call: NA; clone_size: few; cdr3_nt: TGTGCCAGCAGTCCCCTACAGGGTCCCCACGAGCAGTACTTC; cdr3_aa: CASSPLQGPHEQYF
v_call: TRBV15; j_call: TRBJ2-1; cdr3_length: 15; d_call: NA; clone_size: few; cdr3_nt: TGTGCCACCAGCACACAGAGAAGCTCCTACAATGAGCAGTTCTTC; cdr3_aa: CATSTQRSSYNEQFF
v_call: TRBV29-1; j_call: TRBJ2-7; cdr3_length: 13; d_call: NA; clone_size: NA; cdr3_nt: TGCAGCGTTGAACGAAGCGGGTCCTTTGGGCAGTACTTC; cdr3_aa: CSVERSGSFGQYF
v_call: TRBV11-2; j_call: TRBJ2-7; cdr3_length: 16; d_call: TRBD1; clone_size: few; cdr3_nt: TGTGCCAGCAGCTTAGGCACGGCCGGGACAGCTGCCGAGCAGTACTTC; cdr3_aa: CASSLGTAGTAAEQYF
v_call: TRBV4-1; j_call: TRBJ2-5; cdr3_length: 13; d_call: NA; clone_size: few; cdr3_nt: TGCGCCAGCAGCCAAGCCCCGCAGACGCCCCAGTACTTC; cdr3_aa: CASSQAPQTPQYF
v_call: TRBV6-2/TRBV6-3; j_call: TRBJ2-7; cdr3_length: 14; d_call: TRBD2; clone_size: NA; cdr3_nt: TGTGCCACCTCATGGGCGGCTAGCGGCTACGAGCAGTACTTC; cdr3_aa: CATSWAASGYEQYF
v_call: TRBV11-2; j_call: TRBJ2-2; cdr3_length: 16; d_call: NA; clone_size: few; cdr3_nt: TGTGCCAGCAGCTTAGAATTTACAGCCCAGGGGAGGGAGCTGTTTTTT; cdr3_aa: CASSLEFTAQGRELFF
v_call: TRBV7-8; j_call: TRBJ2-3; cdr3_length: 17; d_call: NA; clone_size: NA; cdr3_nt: TGTGCCAGCAGCTTATCTTCCGGAGGCGCAATGATTGATACGCAGTATTTT; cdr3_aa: CASSLSSGGAMIDTQYF
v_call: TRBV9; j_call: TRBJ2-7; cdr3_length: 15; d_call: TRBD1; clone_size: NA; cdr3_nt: TGTGCCAGCAGCGTGGGACAGCCGGCCTCCTACGAGCAGTACTTC; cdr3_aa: CASSVGQPASYEQYF
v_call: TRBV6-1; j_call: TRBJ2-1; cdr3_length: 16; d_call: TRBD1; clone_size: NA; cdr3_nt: TGTGCCAGCAGAGTGCCGGGACAGGGTTTTACTAGTGAGCAGTTCTTC; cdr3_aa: CASRVPGQGFTSEQFF
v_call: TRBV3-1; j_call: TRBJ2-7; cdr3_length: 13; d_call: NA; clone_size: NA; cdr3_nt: TGTGCCTGCAGCCATGGACAATCCTACGAGCAGTACTTC; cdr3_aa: CACSHGQSYEQYF
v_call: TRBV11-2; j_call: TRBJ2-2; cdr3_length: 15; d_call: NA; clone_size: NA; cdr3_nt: TGTGCCAGCAGTCCCGTGGCAGGGATTGCCGGGGAGCTGTTTTTT; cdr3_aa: CASSPVAGIAGELFF
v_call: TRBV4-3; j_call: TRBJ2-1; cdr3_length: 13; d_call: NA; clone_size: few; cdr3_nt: TGCGCCAGCAGCCAAGCCTCAGACAATGAGCAGTTCTTC; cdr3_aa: CASSQASDNEQFF
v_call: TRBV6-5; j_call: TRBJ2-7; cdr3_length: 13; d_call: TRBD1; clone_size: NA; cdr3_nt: TGTGCCAGCAGTTACCGCCAGGGGGAAGAGCAGTACTTC; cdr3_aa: CASSYRQGEEQYF
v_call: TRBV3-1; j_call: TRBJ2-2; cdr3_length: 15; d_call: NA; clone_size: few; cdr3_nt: TGTGCCAGCAGCGGCTGGGACACCAACACCGGGGAGCTGTTTTTT; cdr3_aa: CASSGWDTNTGELFF
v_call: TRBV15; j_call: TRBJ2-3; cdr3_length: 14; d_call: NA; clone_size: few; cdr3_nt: TGTGCCACCAGCTCCAAGACCGCAGGAGATACGCAGTATTTT; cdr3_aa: CATSSKTAGDTQYF